This passage covers 29 T cell receptor beta chains from one sample sequenced in a study of shared clonotypes between healthy human individuals (dated by TCRdb to between 2020 and 2021). To prepare the library, the immunoSEQ multiplex PCR assay was applied. Here the immuneACCESS table is served through TCRdb, limited to in-frame sequences with V and J called. Missing clones are a known gap in these copies; in checked studies unresolved V genes cover under half, and the rest lacks a known reason. The sample table holds some 2,500,000 clones, of which over 85% were seen once. Around 0.4% of the sample comes from the top ten. Source material: naive CD4+ T cells from PBMCs. According to the study, the label for this sample's cell subset or site signals: CD45RA+ positively selected. Every receptor here comes from a man between 18 and 29 years old in good health. Some clones in this sample may be carry-over from other donors' samples.

The chain recombines TRBV6-6 with TRBJ2-7; 7 bases map to TRBD2. The V gene's germline CDR1 is MNHNY and CDR2 SVGAGI (reference sequence). V was clipped by 7 bases and J by 5 bases; unmatched bases: 11. This CDR3 region has 14 residues. CDR3 in amino acids: CASNLGGGRNEQYF. The DNA of the CDR3 is TGTGCCAGCAACCTGGGGGGAGGGAGGAACGAGCAGTACTTC.

The chain couples TRBV18 to TRBJ2-7; 8 nucleotides align to TRBD1. CDR1 KGHSH and CDR2 LQKENI come from the germline V gene. The CDR3 runs 16 residues. V lost 1 base and J lost 5; bases outside the gene matches: 10. The CDR3 loop reads CASSPLLQGALDEQYF. The DNA for the CDR3 is TGTGCCAGCTCACCACTACTGCAGGGGGCCCTGGACGAGCAGTACTTC.

The rearrangement links TRBV25-1 to TRBJ2-2; D is uncertain. Looked up from germline, CDR1 is MGHDK and CDR2 is SYGVNS. This CDR3 has 15 amino acids. Trimming shortened V by 4 bases and J by 2 bases, and 11 bases separated the two germline ends. The CDR3 region is CASSVLGANTGELFF. The CDR3 region has the DNA TGTGCCAGCAGTGTGTTAGGAGCTAACACCGGGGAGCTGTTTTTT.

V gene TRBV28 combines with J gene TRBJ2-3; 8 bases are shared with TRBD2. This CDR3 has 16 amino acids. In germline, CDR1 is MDHEN, CDR2 SYDVKM. Trimming took 5 bases from V and 2 from J; bases not matched to a gene: 9. The CDR3 nucleotides are TGTGCCAGCAGTCCCTCGTACGGGAGGGCCACAGATACGCAGTATTTT. It translates to CASSPSYGRATDTQYF.

This chain uses TRBV19 with TRBJ2-7, with TRBD1 matching over 8 bases. J gave up 3 bases and V 5 bases, and 9 bases lay outside the gene matches. Germline V gene data show CDR1 as LNHDA and CDR2 as SQIVND (reference sequence). The CDR3 consists of 15 residues. The CDR3 DNA follows: TGTGCCAGTAGTTCGGGACAGGCCCACAGCTACGAGCAGTACTTC. Translating gives CASSSGQAHSYEQYF.

The rearrangement links TRBV5-1 to TRBJ2-1, with 11 bases matching TRBD2. In germline, CDR1 is SGHRS, CDR2 YFSETQ. The CDR3 is 16 residues long. Trimming cost V 4 bases and J 4 bases; bases outside gene matches: 7. CDR3 protein: CASSPGTSGRYNEQFF. The CDR3, as DNA: TGCGCCAGCAGCCCGGGGACTAGCGGAAGGTACAATGAGCAGTTCTTC. The full variable domain, its missing parts supplied by reference TRBV5-1 and TRBJ2-1, is KAGVTQTPRYLIKTRGQQVTLSCSPISGHRSVSWYQQTPGQGLQFLFEYFSETQRNKGNFPGRFSGRQFSNSRSEMNVSTLELGDSALYLCASSPGTSGRYNEQFFGPGTRLTVL.

The chain has TRBV28 and TRBJ2-7; 12 bases line up with TRBD2. The CDR3 has 14 residues. Germline CDR1 is MDHEN and CDR2 is SYDVKM. Trimming at V came to 7 bases and at J to 4 bases, leaving 5 bases not matched to a gene. CDR3 in DNA: TGTGCCAGCAATAGACTAGCGGGAGCTTACGAGCAGTACTTC. Protein sequence: CASNRLAGAYEQYF.

The CDR3 protein is CASSLGQVWGTDTQYF. The CDR3 DNA reads as TGTGCCAGCAGCTTAGGTCAGGTGTGGGGCACAGATACGCAGTATTTT. This sequence joins TRBV7-9 and TRBJ2-3, with no clear D. This CDR3 spans 16 amino acids. Germline V CDR1 and CDR2: SEHNR, FQNEAQ (reference sequence). V was shortened by 1 base and J by 1 base, with 12 bases between the two germline ends.

This clone was found once. This chain uses TRBV15 with TRBJ2-1, with D possibly being TRBD1 or TRBD2 (5 bases each). CDR3 size: 15 residues. Germline values: CDR1 LNHNV, CDR2 YYDKDF (reference sequence). Trimming took 3 bases from V and 0 from J, leaving 9 bases between them. The CDR3 loop is CATSSGAHSYNEQFF. The CDR3 DNA reads TGTGCCACCAGCAGCGGGGCCCACTCCTACAATGAGCAGTTCTTC.

Concerning this clone itself: Other nucleotide sequences from this sample produce the same CDR3. The chain employs TRBV5-1 and TRBJ1-1; no reliable D call. Trimming cost V 3 bases and J 0 bases, with 9 bases left between them. The germline V gene has CDR1 SGHRS and CDR2 YFSETQ. The CDR3 totals 14 residues. The CDR3 region is CASSSRTVNTEAFF. The CDR3 nucleotides read TGCGCCAGCAGCTCTCGAACCGTGAACACTGAAGCTTTCTTT. Looking up the rest from reference TRBV5-1 and TRBJ1-1 gives the full variable domain: KAGVTQTPRYLIKTRGQQVTLSCSPISGHRSVSWYQQTPGQGLQFLFEYFSETQRNKGNFPGRFSGRQFSNSRSEMNVSTLELGDSALYLCASSSRTVNTEAFFGQGTRLTVV.

In its sample, this clone was seen once. The CDR3 reads CSVEEGQGGSYNEQFF. Written as DNA, the CDR3 is TGCAGCGTTGAGGAGGGACAGGGGGGTTCCTACAATGAGCAGTTCTTC. The rearrangement uses TRBV29-1 and TRBJ2-1; 11 bases map to TRBD1. This CDR3 spans 16 amino acids. Trimming took 3 bases from V and 1 from J; bases not matched to a gene: 5. Germline V gene lookup returns CDR1 SQVTM and CDR2 ANQGSEA.

A word on this clone: The identical CDR3 is also encoded by other nucleotide sequences in the sample. The CDR3 loop is CASSLVGTSGYEQYF. CDR3 coding DNA: TGTGCCAGCAGCTTAGTGGGGACTAGCGGTTACGAGCAGTACTTC. V and J are TRBV7-2 and TRBJ2-7; TRBD2 agrees at 11 bases. The CDR3 length is 15 residues. Per germline, CDR1 SGHTA and CDR2 FQGNSA. Unmatched junction bases numbered 3, after V lost 1 base and J lost 4 bases.

This sequence joins TRBV27 and TRBJ2-7; D is perhaps TRBD1 (5 bases). The CDR3 loop spans 13 amino acids. Trimming cost V 8 bases and J 2 bases, with 13 bases left between them. Germline assignment: CDR1 MNHEY and CDR2 SMNVEV (reference sequence). CDR3 sequence (DNA): TGTGCCAGCGGGGCAGGGTTCCCCTACGAGCAGTACTTC. It yields the protein CASGAGFPYEQYF.

The chain has TRBV5-6 and TRBJ2-1, with D possibly TRBD2 on 6 matching bases. Per germline, CDR1 SGHDT and CDR2 YYEEEE. The CDR3 consists of 13 residues. V shed 6 bases and J shed 6 bases, with 13 bases lying between them. The CDR3 loop reads CASTRGGVNEQFF. The CDR3 DNA is TGTGCCAGCACCCGGGGAGGTGTCAATGAGCAGTTCTTC.

The gene calls are TRBV5-1 and TRBJ2-6; D not certain. Germline lookup yields CDR1 SGHRS and CDR2 YFSETQ. Trimming took 5 bases from V and 0 from J, leaving 9 bases between them. The CDR3 is 15 residues long. The CDR3 reads CASSPVISGANVLTF. CDR3 coding DNA: TGCGCCAGCAGTCCGGTGATCTCTGGGGCCAACGTCCTGACTTTC. Full variable domain (rest looked up from reference TRBV5-1 and TRBJ2-6): KAGVTQTPRYLIKTRGQQVTLSCSPISGHRSVSWYQQTPGQGLQFLFEYFSETQRNKGNFPGRFSGRQFSNSRSEMNVSTLELGDSALYLCASSPVISGANVLTFGAGSRLTVL.

The V gene is TRBV28, the J gene TRBJ1-2, with a possible D match to TRBD1 (6 bases). Looked up from germline, CDR1 is MDHEN and CDR2 is SYDVKM. Deletions cut 2 bases from V and 0 bases from J, with 10 bases between. CDR3 length: 15 residues. The CDR3 loop reads CASSLKGGPNYGYTF. In DNA form, the CDR3 reads TGTGCCAGCAGTTTAAAGGGGGGCCCTAACTATGGCTACACCTTC.

This chain connects TRBV5-6 to TRBJ2-4; 8 bases align to TRBD1. Germline V gene sequence: CDR1 SGHDT, CDR2 YYEEEE. The CDR3 extends over 15 amino acids. J gave up 5 bases and V 2 bases, and 6 bases lay outside the gene matches. As DNA, the CDR3 is TGTGCCAGCAGCTTCAACCCGACAGGGGAAAACATTCAGTACTTC. Translation: CASSFNPTGENIQYF.

The genes are TRBV5-6 and TRBJ2-7; D remains ambiguous. Germline lookup yields CDR1 SGHDT and CDR2 YYEEEE. The V and J ends lost 0 bases and 0 bases respectively, with 10 bases between them. The CDR3 sequence is 15 residues long. The CDR3 reads CASSLVPYSSYEQYF. DNA of the CDR3: TGTGCCAGCAGCTTGGTTCCTTATAGCTCCTACGAGCAGTACTTC.

This sequence joins TRBV30 and TRBJ1-2; D is unresolved. CDR1 GTSNPN and CDR2 SVGIG come from the germline V gene (reference sequence). This CDR3 spans 12 amino acids. Trimming cost V 0 bases and J 8 bases, with 10 bases left between them. CDR3 DNA sequence: TGTGCCTGGAGTGTCTACATCGACGGCTACACCTTC. Amino acid sequence: CAWSVYIDGYTF.

The chain uses TRBV11-2 and TRBJ2-7, with 12 bases lining up with TRBD2. This CDR3 contains 14 residues. Per the germline V gene, CDR1 is SGHAT and CDR2 is FQNNGV. V lost 5 bases, J lost 6 bases, and 5 bases stayed unmatched. The CDR3 spells CASSRTSGTLEQYF. The CDR3 DNA is TGTGCCAGCAGCCGGACTAGCGGGACACTCGAGCAGTACTTC.

The rearrangement uses TRBV6-6 and TRBJ1-1; D is undetermined. CDR3 size: 12 residues. Germline V gene lookup returns CDR1 MNHNY and CDR2 SVGAGI (reference sequence). Deletions cut 8 bases from V and 4 bases from J, with 11 bases between. The CDR3 reads CASGLGSTEAFF. The CDR3 DNA reads TGTGCCAGCGGTCTAGGTAGCACTGAAGCTTTCTTT.

The chain combines TRBV4-3 with TRBJ2-2; 9 positions agree with TRBD1. The V segment lost 2 bases and the J segment 6 bases; nucleotides outside the gene matches: 4. Germline V lookup: CDR1 LGHNA, CDR2 YSLEER. This CDR3 has 15 residues. CDR3 coding DNA: TGCGCCAGCAGCCAAACAGGGGGCTGGGCCGGGGAGCTGTTTTTT. It codes for CASSQTGGWAGELFF.

V usage is TRBV6-1 and J usage is TRBJ1-1; 11 bases map to TRBD1. The CDR3 consists of 15 residues. The V gene's germline CDR1 is MNHNS and CDR2 SASEGT. V shed 6 bases, J shed 5 bases, and the junction held 8 bases outside the gene matches. CDR3 amino acids: CASRVGGQGGTEAFF. DNA of the CDR3: TGTGCCAGCAGGGTCGGGGGACAGGGGGGGACTGAAGCTTTCTTT.

The chain has TRBV2 and TRBJ2-5; 9 bases fit TRBD2. The CDR3 length is 16 residues. V trimming: 1 base; J trimming: 1 base; junction bases outside the gene matches: 4. CDR1 and CDR2 from the germline V gene are SNHLY and FYNNEI. The DNA of the CDR3 is TGTGCCAGCAGTGAAGGACTAGCGGCACTCCAAGAGACCCAGTACTTC. This translates into CASSEGLAALQETQYF.

The chain employs TRBV6-6 and TRBJ2-3, with 12 bases aligning to TRBD2. This CDR3 contains 16 residues. V was pared by 4 bases and J by 3 bases, with 5 bases of the junction left unmatched. Per germline, CDR1 MNHNY and CDR2 SVGAGI (reference sequence). The CDR3 region has the DNA TGTGCCAGCAGTTTCCCCGGACTAGCGGGGACAGATACGCAGTATTTT. It codes for CASSFPGLAGTDTQYF.

To note about this clone: The identical CDR3 is also encoded by other nucleotide sequences in the sample. This chain connects TRBV28 to TRBJ1-2; maybe TRBD1 (5 bases). The length of the CDR3 is 12 residues. V was pared by 6 bases and J by 5 bases, with 10 bases between. Per germline, CDR1 MDHEN and CDR2 SYDVKM. The CDR3 loop reads CASRPTGYGYTF. CDR3 coding DNA: TGTGCCAGCAGGCCAACAGGATATGGCTACACCTTC.

The chain has TRBV14 and TRBJ2-7; D remains unclear. The germline gives CDR1 SGHDN, CDR2 FVKESK. V dropped 1 base and J dropped 2 bases, with 12 bases sitting between them. The CDR3 contains 15 residues. The CDR3 DNA reads as TGTGCCAGCAGCCAAGTTGGATACCAAGCCTACGAGCAGTACTTC. Translation: CASSQVGYQAYEQYF.

The chain joins TRBV5-6 to TRBJ2-7, with 10 bases that match TRBD1. This CDR3 spans 15 amino acids. Germline V gene data show CDR1 as SGHDT and CDR2 as YYEEEE. V lost 4 bases, J lost 13 bases, and 17 bases stayed unmatched. CDR3: CASSLPGQGPGRYYF. DNA for the CDR3: TGTGCCAGCAGCCTTCCGGGACAGGGGCCGGGTCGGTACTACTTC.

CDR3 bases: TGTGCCAGCAGTAGACGGGACAGGGGACAAGAGACCCAGTACTTC. Its translation: CASSRRDRGQETQYF. The V call is TRBV5-4, the J call TRBJ2-5, with 10 bases matching TRBD1. With 5 bases clipped from V and 2 bases from J, the junction kept 6 bases outside the gene matches. In germline, CDR1 is SGHNT, CDR2 YYREEE (reference sequence). The CDR3 extends over 15 amino acids.